This TCR beta chain is from a study of shared clonotypes between healthy human individuals. Study results and limitations: Naive subsets tended to show greater estimated richness than memory subsets. Clonotype sharing among the donors was expected to vary with sequencing depth. Sampling included only blood; tissue repertoires likely differ.

CD8 cells classed as naive were CD45RO-negative and positively selected for CCR7, excluding terminally differentiated effector memory CD45RA+ cells. Nashville, Tennessee was home to all donors, each a Caucasian adult. Assay: immunoSEQ multiplex PCR; the TCRdb copy retains only in-frame clones and omits some. The table has approximately 2,200,000 clones, 85% to 95% seen once. With respect to this clone: Its matching antigen is unknown. This same CDR3 is encoded by further DNA sequences in the sample.

Per the germline V gene, CDR1 is LNHDA and CDR2 is SQIVND (reference sequence). CDR3 length: 14 amino acids. Deletions cut 5 bases from V and 2 bases from J, with 10 bases between. J is TRBJ1-5 and V is TRBV19; weak D call: TRBD1 (5 bases). The TCR comes from a man between 18 and 35 years old in good health. Some clones in this sample may be carry-over from other donors' samples. The material sequenced was naive CD8+ T cells from PBMCs. CDR3 region: CASSGGVGNQPQHF. Written as DNA, the CDR3 is TGTGCCAGTAGTGGGGGGGTCGGCAATCAGCCCCAGCATTTT.